Listed here are 30 T cell receptor beta chains from one sample, sequenced in a study of cytomegalovirus exposure and HLA in healthy donors. This PCR relied on a set of 60 Vbeta primers and 13 Jbeta primers. The assay was immunoSEQ multiplex PCR, and TCRdb's table has in-frame clones only and misses some. The table has roughly 150,000 clones, approximately 80% seen once. Sequenced material: PBMCs. The receptor set was obtained from a woman between 40 and 55 years old in good health and CMV-seronegative.

V is TRBV10-2 and J is TRBJ2-5, with 14 bases fitting TRBD2. TRBJ2-7 explains the end of the DNA better; the J call may be wrong. This CDR3 comprises 17 residues. Germline CDR1 reads WSHSY; CDR2 reads SAAADI. Here the CDR3 DNA reads TGCGCCAGCAGCAGGGGGACTAGCGGGGGACTCTCCTACGAGCAGTACTTC. It encodes CASSRGTSGGLSYEQYF.

V gene TRBV5-1 combines with J gene TRBJ1-1, with 7 bases that match TRBD1. This CDR3 comprises 15 residues. Losses at the gene ends were 2 bases for V and 0 bases for J; bases not matched to a gene: 4. Germline values: CDR1 SGHRS, CDR2 YFSETQ. Here the CDR3 reads CASSFGTAMNTEAFF. In DNA form, the CDR3 reads TGCGCCAGCAGCTTCGGGACAGCTATGAACACTGAAGCTTTCTTT. Based on the CDR3 plus reference TRBV5-1 and TRBJ1-1, the full variable domain is KAGVTQTPRYLIKTRGQQVTLSCSPISGHRSVSWYQQTPGQGLQFLFEYFSETQRNKGNFPGRFSGRQFSNSRSEMNVSTLELGDSALYLCASSFGTAMNTEAFFGQGTRLTVV.

The rearrangement uses TRBV28 and TRBJ1-4; D is ambiguous. From germline, CDR1 is MDHEN and CDR2 SYDVKM. The V end was cut by 3 bases, the J end by 8 bases, with 4 bases between. The CDR3 covers 11 residues. The DNA of the CDR3 is TGTGCCAGCAGTTTGGGCGAAAAACTGTTTTTT. Residues: CASSLGEKLFF. Variable domain in full (rest from reference TRBV28 and TRBJ1-4): DVKVTQSSRYLVKRTGEKVFLECVQDMDHENMFWYRQDPGLGLRLIYFSYDVKMKEKGDIPEGYSVSREKKERFSLILESASTNQTSMYLCASSLGEKLFFGSGTQLSVL.

The CDR3 is CASTRGGLSTDTQYF. CDR3 nucleotide sequence: TGCGCCAGCACCCGGGGGGGTCTTAGCACAGATACGCAGTATTTT. V and J are TRBV4-1 and TRBJ2-3, with 8 nucleotides matching TRBD2. The junction had 6 bases not matched to a gene; V was cut back by 7 bases and J by 0 bases. CDR1 is MGHRA and CDR2 is YSYEKL in the germline V gene. CDR3 size: 15 residues.

This chain uses TRBV28 with TRBJ1-2; D perhaps matches TRBD1 (5 bases). CDR1 MDHEN and CDR2 SYDVKM come from the germline V gene. The germline V and J ends were trimmed by 4 bases and 4 bases, with 7 bases remaining between them. This CDR3 is 12 amino acids long. CDR3 sequence: CASSSTAYGYTF. The CDR3 DNA follows: TGTGCCAGCAGTTCGACAGCCTATGGCTACACCTTC.

This clone has only a few counts. This chain connects TRBV6-1 to TRBJ1-5; TRBD1 is a possible D gene (6 bases). The germline CDR1 and CDR2 sequences are MNHNS and SASEGT. This CDR3 is 14 amino acids long. V lost 0 bases and J lost 7, with 10 bases in between. CDR3 bases: TGTGCCAGCAGTGAAGCGGGGGGGCAACAGCCCCAGCATTTT. Its translation is CASSEAGGQQPQHF.

The genes are TRBV27 and TRBJ2-6, with TRBD1 matching 7 bases. The CDR3 length is 17 residues. The V segment lost 4 bases and the J segment 0 bases; nucleotides outside the gene matches: 6. The germline gives CDR1 MNHEY, CDR2 SMNVEV (reference sequence). The DNA of the CDR3 is TGTGCCAGCAGTTGGGACAGCAGGTACTCTGGGGCCAACGTCCTGACTTTC. Encoded protein: CASSWDSRYSGANVLTF.

V usage is TRBV7-8 and J usage is TRBJ1-2, with TRBD1 as a possible D gene (6 bases). V gave up 3 bases and J gave up 5 bases, with 25 bases separating them. The CDR3 length is 18 residues. Germline lookup yields CDR1 SGHVS and CDR2 FQNEAQ. CDR3 sequence: CASSFSRGPLSTTYGYTF. In DNA, the CDR3 is TGTGCCAGCAGCTTTTCGCGGGGGCCACTCTCGACTACGTATGGCTACACCTTC.

V and J are TRBV5-4 and TRBJ2-3; 10 bases align to TRBD2. The CDR3 contains 16 residues. The V gene's germline CDR1 is SGHNT and CDR2 YYREEE (reference sequence). V shed 2 bases, J shed 4 bases, and the junction held 7 bases outside the gene matches. Here the CDR3 DNA reads TGTGCCAGCAGCTTAAGTCTAGCGGGAGTCCCAGATACGCAGTATTTT. Translated, it gives CASSLSLAGVPDTQYF.

The chain recombines TRBV19 with TRBJ1-1; 9 positions match TRBD1. The V segment lost 8 bases and the J segment 4 bases; nucleotides outside the gene matches: 14. CDR3 length: 16 residues. CDR1 is LNHDA and CDR2 is SQIVND in the germline V gene (reference sequence). The CDR3 spells CASPPFRLTGGTEAFF. DNA of the CDR3: TGTGCCAGTCCACCTTTCCGCTTGACAGGGGGCACTGAAGCTTTCTTT.

This chain joins TRBV19 and TRBJ2-6; no firm D call. CDR3 size: 15 residues. V lost 4 bases and J lost 0, with 7 bases in between. Germline V gene lookup returns CDR1 LNHDA and CDR2 SQIVND (reference sequence). This chain's CDR3 is CASSTISSGANVLTF. CDR3 in DNA: TGTGCCAGTAGTACGATCAGCTCTGGGGCCAACGTCCTGACTTTC. The full variable domain, completed using reference TRBV19 and TRBJ2-6, is DGGITQSPKYLFRKEGQNVTLSCEQNLNHDAMYWYRQDPGQGLRLIYYSQIVNDFQKGDIAEGYSVSREKKESFPLTVTSAQKNPTAFYLCASSTISSGANVLTFGAGSRLTVL.

V gene TRBV19 combines with J gene TRBJ2-7; 8 bases agree with TRBD2. After removal of 8 bases from V and 3 bases from J, the junction contained 6 bases not matched to a gene. There are 13 residues in the CDR3. Germline CDR1 reads LNHDA; CDR2 reads SQIVND (reference sequence). CDR3 amino acids: CASGGLASYEQYF. For the CDR3, the DNA is TGTGCCAGTGGCGGACTAGCCAGCTACGAGCAGTACTTC.

The chain is built from TRBV2 and TRBJ2-5, with 7 bases that match TRBD1. Near its end, the DNA agrees better with TRBJ2-7, so the J call may be wrong. Germline V CDR1 and CDR2: SNHLY, FYNNEI. The CDR3 length is 16 residues. In DNA form, the CDR3 reads TGTGCCAGCAGGGGGGCAACCGGGACAGCGAACTACGAGCAGTACTTC. Its translation: CASRGATGTANYEQYF.

The chain carries TRBV13 and TRBJ2-3; TRBD1 is a possible D gene (5 bases). The CDR3 runs 16 residues. The V gene lost 2 bases and the J gene lost 6 bases, with 18 bases spanning the gap. The germline V gene has CDR1 PRHDT and CDR2 FYEKMQ (reference sequence). CDR3: CASSLSSRQNFDTQYF. In DNA form, the CDR3 reads TGTGCCAGCAGCTTATCATCCAGACAGAATTTCGATACGCAGTATTTT.

V is TRBV5-1 and J is TRBJ2-7, with TRBD1 matching over 9 bases. Germline CDR1 and CDR2: SGHRS and YFSETQ. This CDR3 has 14 amino acids. Unmatched junction bases numbered 2, after V lost 0 bases and J lost 4 bases. The CDR3 spells CASSLAQGAYEQYF. DNA of the CDR3: TGCGCCAGCAGCTTGGCACAGGGGGCTTACGAGCAGTACTTC.

The CDR3 DNA follows: TGTGCCAGCAGTTTATTCTCAGGGACTAGCGGACCTTCTCTGGGCAATGAGCAGTTCTTC. Translating gives CASSLFSGTSGPSLGNEQFF. J is TRBJ2-1 and V is TRBV27; 11 bases fit TRBD2. J lost 6 bases, V lost 1 base, and 17 bases had no gene match. CDR1 is MNHEY, CDR2 SMNVEV, per germline (reference sequence). The CDR3 contains 20 residues.

This chain connects TRBV15 to TRBJ1-3; no firm D call. The CDR3 length is 14 residues. Germline V gene lookup returns CDR1 LNHNV and CDR2 YYDKDF (reference sequence). V gave up 1 base and J gave up 1 base, with 5 bases separating them. CDR3 DNA: TGTGCCACCAGCAGAGGTGCGTCTGGAAACACCATATATTTT. Translating gives CATSRGASGNTIYF. Full variable domain (outside the CDR3, taken from reference TRBV15 and TRBJ1-3): DAMVIQNPRYQVTQFGKPVTLSCSQTLNHNVMYWYQQKSSQAPKLLFHYYDKDFNNEADTPDNFQSRRPNTSFCFLDIRSPGLGDTAMYLCATSRGASGNTIYFGEGSWLTVV.

The V gene is TRBV7-8, the J gene TRBJ1-5; 9 bases line up with TRBD1. V trimming: 5 bases; J trimming: 1 base; junction bases outside the gene matches: 9. The germline CDR1 and CDR2 sequences are SGHVS and FQNEAQ. The CDR3 loop spans 17 amino acids. CDR3 loop: CASSRNGGTGSNQPQHF. CDR3 DNA: TGTGCCAGCAGCCGCAACGGGGGGACAGGGAGCAATCAGCCCCAGCATTTT.

The chain joins TRBV10-3 to TRBJ2-3; maybe TRBD1 (5 bases). The V end was cut by 4 bases, the J end by 0 bases, with 17 bases between. The germline V gene has CDR1 ENHRY and CDR2 SYGVKD. This CDR3 has 17 amino acids. The CDR3 is CAISGNVRGASTDTQYF. DNA for the CDR3: TGTGCCATCAGTGGAAACGTTAGGGGTGCTAGCACAGATACGCAGTATTTT.

This chain uses TRBV28 with TRBJ2-7; maybe TRBD1 (5 bases). The CDR3 runs to 16 residues. Trimming stripped 7 bases from V and 2 bases from J, with 21 bases between. Germline CDR1 is MDHEN and CDR2 is SYDVKM. This CDR3 is CASTPLYLGRAYEQYF. The DNA of the CDR3 is TGTGCCAGCACCCCGCTTTATTTGGGGCGAGCCTACGAGCAGTACTTC.

The genes are TRBV7-9 and TRBJ2-1; D is unresolved. CDR1 and CDR2 from the germline V gene are SEHNR and FQNEAQ (reference sequence). V gave up 1 base and J gave up 0 bases, with 13 bases separating them. This CDR3 is 17 amino acids long. DNA for the CDR3: TGTGCCAGCAGCTTAGACCTTCAGACGGGCTCCTACAATGAGCAGTTCTTC. As protein: CASSLDLQTGSYNEQFF.

This chain joins TRBV29-1 and TRBJ1-2; D is possibly TRBD1 (6 bases). Trimming left V 1 base short and J 8 bases short, with 17 bases between. The CDR3 totals 14 residues. Germline CDR1 is SQVTM and CDR2 is ANQGSEA. This CDR3 is CSVEGDTSRWGYTF. In DNA form, the CDR3 reads TGCAGCGTTGAAGGGGACACCTCCCGGTGGGGCTACACCTTC. Filled out from reference TRBV29-1 and TRBJ1-2, the complete variable domain reads SAVISQKPSRDICQRGTSLTIQCQVDSQVTMMFWYRQQPGQSLTLIATANQGSEATYESGFVIDKFPISRPNLTFSTLTVSNMSPEDSSIYLCSVEGDTSRWGYTFGSGTRLTVV.

J is TRBJ2-3 and V is TRBV29-1; D may be TRBD2 (6 bases). V dropped 1 base and J dropped 2 bases, with 13 bases sitting between them. The CDR3 has 15 amino acids. Germline V gene data show CDR1 as SQVTM and CDR2 as ANQGSEA. CDR3 amino acids: CSVEGRGGDTDTQYF. DNA for the CDR3: TGCAGCGTTGAAGGTCGAGGCGGGGACACAGATACGCAGTATTTT.

J is TRBJ2-5 and V is TRBV2; D perhaps matches TRBD2 (6 bases). V dropped 5 bases and J dropped 2 bases, with 9 bases sitting between them. The CDR3 consists of 13 residues. Germline CDR1 SNHLY, CDR2 FYNNEI. CDR3 DNA sequence: TGTGCCAGCAGTTGGGGGGAGCAAGAGACCCAGTACTTC. It encodes CASSWGEQETQYF.

This clone was observed a handful of times. The chain employs TRBV27 and TRBJ2-7; tentatively, D is TRBD1 (5 bases). Trimming removed 8 bases from V and 3 bases from J, with 17 bases in between. The V gene's germline CDR1 is MNHEY and CDR2 SMNVEV (reference sequence). The CDR3 contains 14 residues. In DNA, the CDR3 is TGTGCCAGCGGAAAAGGAAGGGGCAGCTACGAGCAGTACTTC. This translates into CASGKGRGSYEQYF.

This chain uses TRBV7-9 with TRBJ1-1; D is unresolved. CDR1 is SEHNR, CDR2 FQNEAQ, per germline (reference sequence). V dropped 2 bases and J dropped 4 bases, with 14 bases sitting between them. This CDR3 spans 15 amino acids. CDR3 loop: CASSLRIRGSTEAFF. The CDR3 coding sequence is TGTGCCAGCAGCTTAAGGATCAGAGGGTCCACTGAAGCTTTCTTT. The full variable domain, its missing parts supplied by reference TRBV7-9 and TRBJ1-1, is DTGVSQNPRHKITKRGQNVTFRCDPISEHNRLYWYRQTLGQGPEFLTYFQNEAQLEKSRLLSDRFSAERPKGSFSTLEIQRTEQGDSAMYLCASSLRIRGSTEAFFGQGTRLTVV.

Only a few counts were recorded for this clone. This chain joins TRBV27 and TRBJ2-7, with unresolved D. V lost 2 bases and J lost 4, with 15 bases in between. CDR1 is MNHEY, CDR2 SMNVEV, per germline (reference sequence). This CDR3 is built from 15 residues. CDR3 sequence: CASSLRGGFAYEQYF. The CDR3 DNA reads as TGTGCCAGCAGTTTACGTGGCGGCTTTGCTTACGAGCAGTACTTC.

The table lists this clone with a few counts. The J gene is TRBJ2-1, the V gene TRBV5-1; 11 bases agree with TRBD2. V lost 3 bases and J lost 10; bases outside the gene matches: 6. The germline V gene has CDR1 SGHRS and CDR2 YFSETQ. This CDR3 comprises 14 residues. The CDR3 DNA sequence: TGCGCCAGCAGCTATAGCGGGGGGGCGCGCGAGCAGTTCTTC. It is translated as CASSYSGGAREQFF.

The CDR3 nucleotides read TGTGCCAGCAGTTTGACAGGGGGTGGCTACACCTTC. Translated: CASSLTGGGYTF. The genes are TRBV6-5 and TRBJ1-2; 9 nucleotides agree with TRBD1. The germline V gene has CDR1 MNHEY and CDR2 SVGAGI. Trimming removed 4 bases from V and 7 bases from J; junction bases left unmatched: 1. The CDR3 loop spans 12 amino acids.

The chain is built from TRBV4-1 and TRBJ2-3; the D is unclear. CDR1 and CDR2 (germline): MGHRA, YSYEKL. The CDR3 runs 14 residues. Deletions cut 3 bases from V and 6 bases from J, with 13 bases between. The CDR3, as DNA: TGCGCCAGCAGCCAGGCCCGACGGGTGGATACGCAGTATTTT. It codes for CASSQARRVDTQYF.